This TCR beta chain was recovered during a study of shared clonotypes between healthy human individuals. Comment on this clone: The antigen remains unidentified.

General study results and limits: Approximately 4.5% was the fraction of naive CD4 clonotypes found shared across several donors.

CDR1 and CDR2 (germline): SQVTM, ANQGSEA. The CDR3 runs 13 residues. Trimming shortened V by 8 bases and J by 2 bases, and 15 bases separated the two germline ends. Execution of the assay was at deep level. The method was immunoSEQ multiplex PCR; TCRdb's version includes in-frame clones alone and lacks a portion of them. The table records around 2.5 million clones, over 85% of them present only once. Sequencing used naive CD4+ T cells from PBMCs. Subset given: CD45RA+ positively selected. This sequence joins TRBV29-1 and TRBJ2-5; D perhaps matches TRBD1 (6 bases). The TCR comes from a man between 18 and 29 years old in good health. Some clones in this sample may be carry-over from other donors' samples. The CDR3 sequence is CSLRDTIQETQYF. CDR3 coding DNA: TGCAGCCTCCGGGACACAATTCAAGAGACCCAGTACTTC.